The 28 T cell receptor beta chains given below trace back to one sample, sequenced in a study of T cell responses to AZD1222 COVID-19 vaccine. Sequencing was performed with immunoSEQ multiplex PCR; in TCRdb, only in-frame clones are kept and a portion is missing. Of about 130,000 clones in the sample, over 75% were seen once. Sequenced material: peripheral blood, taken on day 0 of AZD1222 vaccination. The receptors were sampled from an adult in good health.

V is TRBV4-3 and J is TRBJ1-5; D remains unclear. The CDR3 is 14 residues long. Trimming took 5 bases from V and 4 from J, leaving 12 bases between them. The germline V gene has CDR1 LGHNA and CDR2 YSLEER. The CDR3 region is CASSKGRLNQPQHF. In DNA form, the CDR3 reads TGCGCCAGCAGCAAAGGGCGGTTAAATCAGCCCCAGCATTTT.

The chain recombines TRBV6-5 with TRBJ2-3; D may be TRBD2 (5 bases). The CDR3 covers 13 residues. V lost 7 bases, J lost 5 bases, and 13 bases lay in between. Germline loops: CDR1 MNHEY, CDR2 SVGAGI. CDR3 nucleotide sequence: TGTGCCAGCACCCCCGGGGTATTAGATACGCAGTATTTT. Protein: CASTPGVLDTQYF.

About this clone: At one of its ends the junction is not consistent with the germline gene, which may arise from a read error. The chain combines TRBV6-1 with TRBJ1-5; D is unclear. The CDR3 is 13 residues long. In germline, CDR1 is MNHNS, CDR2 SASEGT. This CDR3 reads CASREGGYQPQHF. The CDR3 DNA sequence: TGTGCCAGCAGAGAAGGTGGTTACCAGCCCCAGCATTTT.

The table lists this clone with a count of one. J is TRBJ2-7 and V is TRBV27; 11 bases match TRBD1. CDR3 size: 12 residues. V was pared by 6 bases and J by 6 bases, with 1 base of the junction left unmatched. Germline assignment: CDR1 MNHEY and CDR2 SMNVEV (reference sequence). The CDR3 sequence is CASRGQGGEQYF. The CDR3 DNA is TGTGCCAGCAGGGGACAGGGGGGCGAGCAGTACTTC.

J is TRBJ1-2 and V is TRBV28; unclear D gene. Germline V gives CDR1 MDHEN, CDR2 SYDVKM. V lost 3 bases and J 2 bases, leaving 7 bases between the germline ends. CDR3 length equals 13 residues. The CDR3: CASSFGENYGYTF. The CDR3 region has the DNA TGTGCCAGCAGTTTTGGGGAAAACTATGGCTACACCTTC.

This rearrangement joins TRBV7-3 to TRBJ2-1, with 15 nucleotides matching TRBD2. This CDR3 has 16 amino acids. Germline CDR1 SGHTA, CDR2 FQGTGA. The ends lost 4 bases at V and 2 bases at J; junction bases unmatched: 0. In DNA, the CDR3 is TGTGCCAGCAGCTGGACTAGCGGGGGGGCCTACAATGAGCAGTTCTTC. Translated: CASSWTSGGAYNEQFF.

The gene calls are TRBV7-9 and TRBJ1-2, with D perhaps TRBD1 (6 bases). Germline values: CDR1 SEHNR, CDR2 FQNEAQ (reference sequence). The CDR3 spans 12 residues. Trimming took 7 bases from V and 2 from J, leaving 8 bases between them. The CDR3 spells CASTGQNYGYTF. The CDR3 bases are TGTGCCAGCACAGGACAGAACTATGGCTACACCTTC.

The chain joins TRBV11-2 to TRBJ2-7, with TRBD1 as a possible D gene (5 bases). The germline gives CDR1 SGHAT, CDR2 FQNNGV. This CDR3 has 12 amino acids. Deletions cut 5 bases from V and 2 bases from J, with 7 bases between. This CDR3 is CASSIGAYEQYF. The DNA for the CDR3 is TGTGCCAGCAGCATAGGGGCCTACGAGCAGTACTTC.

This chain links TRBV9 with TRBJ1-3, with D tentatively TRBD1 (6 bases). V dropped 7 bases and J dropped 3 bases, with 11 bases sitting between them. Germline V gene lookup returns CDR1 SGDLS and CDR2 YYNGEE. This CDR3 comprises 13 residues. CDR3 nucleotides: TGTGCCAGCGCAAGCAGGGGTGGAAACACCATATATTTT. This sequence encodes CASASRGGNTIYF.

The chain combines TRBV19 with TRBJ2-1; D could derive from TRBD1 or TRBD2 (5 bases each). This CDR3 has 12 residues. Trimming took 3 bases from V and 7 from J, leaving 7 bases between them. CDR1 and CDR2 (germline): LNHDA, SQIVND (reference sequence). In DNA form, the CDR3 reads TGTGCCAGTAGTATGTGGGGGAATGAGCAGTTCTTC. Translated: CASSMWGNEQFF. The full variable domain, in which reference TRBV19 and TRBJ2-1 provide the parts outside the CDR3, is DGGITQSPKYLFRKEGQNVTLSCEQNLNHDAMYWYRQDPGQGLRLIYYSQIVNDFQKGDIAEGYSVSREKKESFPLTVTSAQKNPTAFYLCASSMWGNEQFFGPGTRLTVL.

The sample holds a few counts of this clone. CDR3 nucleotide sequence: TGTGCCAGCAGCCCGGATAGAAATCAGCCCCAGCATTTT. This translates into CASSPDRNQPQHF. The chain uses TRBV28 and TRBJ1-5, with D unclear. The V end lost 6 bases, the J end lost 4 bases, and 10 bases lay between the germline ends. The germline V gene encodes CDR1 MDHEN and CDR2 SYDVKM. This CDR3 spans 13 amino acids.

With regard to this clone: Other DNA sequences within the sample encode an identical CDR3. The chain recombines TRBV24-1 with TRBJ1-2; no clear D gene. Trimming pared 0 bases from V and 5 bases from J, leaving 3 bases between. This CDR3 is 12 amino acids long. Germline-derived CDR1 and CDR2 are KGHDR and SFDVKD. CDR3 protein: CATSDLGYGYTF. The CDR3 coding sequence is TGTGCCACCAGTGATTTGGGGTATGGCTACACCTTC.

In its sample, this clone was seen a few times. The gene calls are TRBV16 and TRBJ2-5, with D perhaps TRBD1 (7 bases). This CDR3 region has 16 residues. Germline CDR1 KGHSY, CDR2 FQNENV. Trimming removed 4 bases at V and 2 bases at J, with 17 bases between. CDR3 in DNA: TGTGCCAGCAGCCGCAACAGGGGAGGACTACAAGAGACCCAGTACTTC. Protein: CASSRNRGGLQETQYF.

CDR3 DNA: TGTGCCAGCAGCTCCCAAAGGACGACCTTGAAGGAGCAGTACTTC. Amino acids: CASSSQRTTLKEQYF. The rearrangement joins TRBV7-2 to TRBJ2-7; D call uncertain. Trimming cost V 4 bases and J 7 bases, with 20 bases left between them. Germline V gives CDR1 SGHTA, CDR2 FQGNSA. CDR3 size: 15 residues.

This clone was detected only a few times. This same CDR3 is encoded by further DNA sequences in the sample. V gene TRBV4-2 combines with J gene TRBJ1-2, with a tentative D call TRBD1 (5 bases). The germline CDR1 and CDR2 sequences are LGHNA and YNFKEQ. V lost 0 bases and J 2 bases, leaving 7 bases between the germline ends. The CDR3 is made up of 14 amino acids. DNA for the CDR3: TGTGCCAGCAGCCAAGATGGGGGAAACTATGGCTACACCTTC. Its protein is CASSQDGGNYGYTF.

The chain combines TRBV2 with TRBJ1-1; D not certain. Looked up from germline, CDR1 is SNHLY and CDR2 is FYNNEI. With 3 bases removed from V and 2 bases from J, the gap between germline ends came to 10 bases. The CDR3 is 14 residues long. DNA for the CDR3: TGTGCCAGCAGTGAGTTTTGGGGAAACACTGAAGCTTTCTTT. This encodes CASSEFWGNTEAFF. Together with reference TRBV2 and TRBJ1-1, the CDR3 gives the full variable domain: EPEVTQTPSHQVTQMGQEVILRCVPISNHLYFYWYRQILGQKVEFLVSFYNNEISEKSEIFDDQFSVERPDGSNFTLKIRSTKLEDSAMYFCASSEFWGNTEAFFGQGTRLTVV.

The chain employs TRBV28 and TRBJ1-5; perhaps TRBD1 as D (5 bases). The germline gives CDR1 MDHEN, CDR2 SYDVKM. The CDR3 spans 15 residues. V lost 7 bases to trimming and J lost 0 bases, with 13 bases between them. Written as DNA, the CDR3 is TGTGCCAGCATAACCAGGGTCAATAGCAATCAGCCCCAGCATTTT. Its protein is CASITRVNSNQPQHF.

This clone was recorded only once. The chain couples TRBV12-3 or TRBV12-4 to TRBJ1-2; the D is unclear. The CDR3 has 13 residues. Trimming took 3 bases from V and 1 from J, leaving 6 bases between them. The CDR3 protein is CASSLAHNYGYTF. The CDR3 DNA is TGTGCCAGCAGTTTGGCGCATAACTATGGCTACACCTTC.

The V and J genes are TRBV21-1 and TRBJ1-6; TRBD1 was called by the table and not checked on the DNA. TRBV21-1 represents a pseudogene. CDR3 length equals 17 residues. DNA for the CDR3: TGTGCCAGCAGCGCCAACAGGGGGCCCTCTTATAATTCACCCCTCCACTTT. Amino acids: CASSANRGPSYNSPLHF.

This clone has only a few counts. The rearrangement joins TRBV5-6 to TRBJ1-5, with D possibly TRBD1 on 6 matching bases. V gave up 4 bases and J gave up 10 bases, with 15 bases separating them. CDR3 length: 13 residues. CDR1 and CDR2 from the germline V gene are SGHDT and YYEEEE. CDR3 bases: TGTGCCAGCAGCCCCTGGGGGCGGGATCCCCAGCATTTT. It yields the protein CASSPWGRDPQHF.

The chain combines TRBV27 with TRBJ2-5, with 13 bases fitting TRBD2. V gave up 5 bases and J gave up 7 bases; unmatched junction bases: 7. Germline V gene lookup returns CDR1 MNHEY and CDR2 SMNVEV (reference sequence). This CDR3 is built from 15 residues. DNA of the CDR3: TGTGCCAGCAGTCACGGACTAGCGGGGGCAGGGACCCAGTACTTC. It specifies CASSHGLAGAGTQYF.

The chain uses TRBV19 and TRBJ1-4; the D gene is possibly TRBD1 (5 bases). Trimming shortened V by 7 bases and J by 2 bases, and 11 bases separated the two germline ends. In germline, CDR1 is LNHDA, CDR2 SQIVND (reference sequence). The CDR3 extends over 14 amino acids. CDR3 sequence (DNA): TGTGCCAGTAACGGCGGGGGGACTAATGAAAAACTGTTTTTT. It specifies CASNGGGTNEKLFF.

The rearrangement joins TRBV28 to TRBJ1-2; D perhaps matches TRBD1 (5 bases). This CDR3 is built from 14 residues. Germline CDR1 reads MDHEN; CDR2 reads SYDVKM. V was pared by 2 bases and J by 8 bases, with 15 bases between. The CDR3 nucleotides are TGTGCCAGCAGTTTAGAGGGCAGGGTCAACGGCTACACCTTC. It is translated as CASSLEGRVNGYTF.

The chain uses TRBV9 and TRBJ2-5, with 7 positions matching TRBD1. The CDR3 sequence is 16 residues long. The germline V gene encodes CDR1 SGDLS and CDR2 YYNGEE. V lost 4 bases, J lost 5 bases, and 14 bases stayed unmatched. The CDR3 sequence: CASSPTPGQRWETQYF. CDR3 sequence (DNA): TGTGCCAGCAGCCCAACCCCGGGACAGAGGTGGGAGACCCAGTACTTC. The variable domain in full, completed from reference TRBV9 and TRBJ2-5, reads DSGVTQTPKHLITATGQRVTLRCSPRSGDLSVYWYQQSLDQGLQFLIQYYNGEERAKGNILERFSAQQFPDLHSELNLSSLELGDSALYFCASSPTPGQRWETQYFGPGTRLLVL.

The V gene is TRBV12-2, the J gene TRBJ1-1. TRBV12-2 is given as a pseudogene. CDR3 length equals 16 residues. This CDR3 is CASRLVFGTYGVEAFF. As DNA, the CDR3 is TGTGCAAGTCGCTTAGTGTTTGGAACATACGGAGTTGAAGCTTTCTTT.

This clone showed up just once. The chain joins TRBV19 to TRBJ1-2; the D is unclear. Germline V gene lookup returns CDR1 LNHDA and CDR2 SQIVND (reference sequence). Trimming cost V 4 bases and J 4 bases, with 4 bases left between them. CDR3 length equals 11 residues. The chain's CDR3 is CASSTGYGYTF. DNA for the CDR3: TGTGCCAGTAGTACAGGCTATGGCTACACCTTC.

The chain links TRBV5-4 to TRBJ2-3, with TRBD2 matching 10 bases. The CDR3 length is 16 residues. Trimming cost V 6 bases and J 1 base; bases outside gene matches: 8. Germline V lookup: CDR1 SGHNT, CDR2 YYREEE (reference sequence). The CDR3 bases are TGTGCCAGCATGACATTAGCGGGGGGCGGCACAGATACGCAGTATTTT. It codes for CASMTLAGGGTDTQYF.

The V gene is TRBV28, the J gene TRBJ1-5; 7 bases map to TRBD1. The CDR3 consists of 13 residues. The V gene's germline CDR1 is MDHEN and CDR2 SYDVKM. The J segment lost 5 bases and the V segment lost 6 bases, leaving 4 bases of the junction unmatched. CDR3 amino acids: CASSDRAHQPQHF. CDR3 coding DNA: TGTGCCAGCAGCGACAGGGCCCATCAGCCCCAGCATTTT.